The TCR beta chain described here comes from a study of blood T cell repertoires in COVID-19. The assay was immunoSEQ multiplex PCR, and TCRdb's table has in-frame clones only and misses some. The profile shows 390,000 or so clones, approximately 90% of them singletons. This CDR3 contains 15 residues. Germline CDR1 SEHNR, CDR2 FQNEAQ (reference sequence). The V end lost 2 bases, the J end lost 8 bases, and 16 bases lay between the germline ends. Source material: PBMCs or T cells enriched from blood (not recorded which). The gene calls are TRBV7-9 and TRBJ2-1, with D uncertain. The TCR originated in a man younger than 30 who had recovered from COVID-19. CDR3 nucleotide sequence: TGTGCCAGCAGCTTAAGTTCCTCCGGTCTTGATGAGCAGTTCTTC. This codes for CASSLSSSGLDEQFF. Combining the CDR3 with reference TRBV7-9 and TRBJ2-1 gives the whole variable domain DTGVSQNPRHKITKRGQNVTFRCDPISEHNRLYWYRQTLGQGPEFLTYFQNEAQLEKSRLLSDRFSAERPKGSFSTLEIQRTEQGDSAMYLCASSLSSSGLDEQFFGPGTRLTVL.